This T cell receptor (beta chain) comes out of a study of OX40 agonist ivuxolimab in advanced cancers. Points from the study as a whole: In the 0.1 to 3.0 mg/kg range, CD4+ and CD8+ blood T cells had expanded clonally by week 6.

For this clone: Its antigen is unknown. Mismatch with germline at one junction end may stem from a read error.

Sequencing used immunoSEQ multiplex PCR; TCRdb keeps in-frame clones, though not all of them. The data hold roughly 72,000 clones, with over 70% observed a single time. CDR1 is SSHAT, CDR2 FNYEAQ, per germline (reference sequence). The CDR3 is made up of 15 amino acids. This specimen was CD4+ or CD8+ T cells sorted from blood, taken in a trial of the OX40 agonist ivuxolimab. The origin of this receptor is an adult with an advanced solid tumor such as melanoma, head and neck, liver or kidney cancer. The rearrangement joins TRBV7-7 to TRBJ2-7; 8 bases agree with TRBD2. CDR3: CASSLVPGGRYEQYF. The DNA of the CDR3 is TGTGCTAGCAGCTTAGTACCGGGGGGGCGATACGAGCAGTACTTC.